Listed below are T cell receptor beta chains from one sample, sequenced in a study of cytomegalovirus exposure and HLA in healthy donors. The assay was immunoSEQ multiplex PCR, and TCRdb's table has in-frame clones only and misses some. The table records approximately 54,000 clones, more than 70% of them present only once. The source material was PBMCs. These receptor sequences come from a woman aged 18-35 years in good health and CMV-seronegative. Both conserved end residues are part of each CDR3. A D gene is named only where the DNA matches it firmly. Clone size is shown for a subset of rows, as once, few, many or a class of expanded clone.

TRBV4-2	TRBD2	few	TRBJ2-1	TGTGCCAGCAGCCCAGTTACCGGGATAATTGCGACTAGCGGGAGGGACTACAATGAGCAGTTCTTC	CASSPVTGIIATSGRDYNEQFF
TRBV4-2	.	.	TRBJ2-5	TGTGCCAGCAGCCAAGTGACGGGGGAGACCCAGTACTTC	CASSQVTGETQYF
TRBV6-4	.	.	TRBJ2-2	TGTGCCAGCAGTGACTCATTGTCAGGGAACGGGGAGCTGTTTTTT	CASSDSLSGNGELFF
TRBV15	.	.	TRBJ2-6	TGTGCCACCAGCAGAGAACCTACTGGGGCCAACGGCCTGACTTTC	CATSREPTGANGLTF
TRBV6-1	.	once	TRBJ1-3	TGTGCCAGCAGTGAATGGGGAGCGGGAAACACCATATATTTT	CASSEWGAGNTIYF
TRBV6-6	TRBD1	.	TRBJ1-5	TGTGCCAGCAGTGGGGACAGGGAGCATAGTCAGCCCCAGCATTTT	CASSGDREHSQPQHF
TRBV11-1	.	.	TRBJ2-5	TGTGCCAGCAGCTTAGGGCAGCAAGAGACCCAGTACTTC	CASSLGQQETQYF
TRBV7-9	.	.	TRBJ2-7	TGTTCCAGCAGCTCCTCACTGTTCGACGAGCAGTACTTC	CSSSSSLFDEQYF
TRBV11-2	TRBD1	.	TRBJ2-1	TGTGCCAGCAGCCCGGGACAGGGGGACGTCGATGAGCAGTTCTTC	CASSPGQGDVDEQFF
TRBV20-1	.	.	TRBJ1-1	TGCAGTGCCAACTACGGGACTGAAGCTTTCTTT	CSANYGTEAFF
TRBV7-8	.	few	TRBJ1-5	TGTGCCAGCAGCGGGCCCCAGAATCAGCCCCAGCATTTT	CASSGPQNQPQHF
TRBV7-9	TRBD2	.	TRBJ2-1	TGTGCCAGCACCGGACTAGGATACAATGAGCAGTTCTTC	CASTGLGYNEQFF
TRBV29-1	.	.	TRBJ2-7	TGCAGCGTTGACAGGGGTGACTACGAGCAGTACTTC	CSVDRGDYEQYF
TRBV7-9	.	.	TRBJ2-7	TGTGCCAGCAGCTCAAGCGGCGGTAGCTCCTACGAGCAGTACTTC	CASSSSGGSSYEQYF
TRBV5-6	.	.	TRBJ1-2	TGTGCCAGCAAAAAAGTCTCGCCCCAGGGCTTGACCTTC	CASKKVSPQGLTF
TRBV5-6	.	.	TRBJ1-1	TGTGCCAGCAGCTGGGACAAACTTATGAACACTGAAGCTTTCTTT	CASSWDKLMNTEAFF
TRBV11-2	.	.	TRBJ2-1	TGTGCCAGCAGAGCAATACAGGGCGGGCGCGACAATGAGCAGTTCTTC	CASRAIQGGRDNEQFF
TRBV19	TRBD2	.	TRBJ2-7	TGTGCCAGTAGCCTTCGAGCGGGAGGACGCTACGAGCAGTACTTC	CASSLRAGGRYEQYF
TRBV5-1	TRBD1	.	TRBJ1-3	TGCGCCAGCAGCCCGGACAGGGCCCAGGGAAACACCATATATTTT	CASSPDRAQGNTIYF
TRBV4-1	.	medium-sized	TRBJ1-5	TGCGCCAGCAGCCAAGATTCAGGGAATCTGGGTCAGCCCCAGCATTTT	CASSQDSGNLGQPQHF
TRBV27	.	.	TRBJ2-7	TGTGCCAGCAGTTTGGTACTGCAGGGCCGCTACGAGCAGTACTTC	CASSLVLQGRYEQYF
TRBV6-5	TRBD2	.	TRBJ2-3	TGTGCCAGCAGTTCCCGGACTAGCGGGGGCACAGATACGCAGTATTTT	CASSSRTSGGTDTQYF
TRBV5-1	TRBD2	.	TRBJ2-3	TGCGCCAGCAGCTCCACTAGCGGTCCGAGAGATACGCAGTATTTT	CASSSTSGPRDTQYF
TRBV10-2	.	.	TRBJ2-3	TGCGCCAGCAGTTCGACCGGGGATACGCAGTATTTT	CASSSTGDTQYF
TRBV28	.	once	TRBJ1-1	TGTGCCAGCAGTTTGGGGCACACTGAAGCTTTCTTT	CASSLGHTEAFF
TRBV11-2	TRBD1	.	TRBJ1-6	TGTGCCAGCAGCTTAGGGGGGACAGCGAATTCACCCCTCCACTTT	CASSLGGTANSPLHF
TRBV30	TRBD2	.	TRBJ2-7	TGTGCCTGGGAACAGACTAGCGGGAGGGCCCAGTACTCCTACGAGCAGTACTTC	CAWEQTSGRAQYSYEQYF
TRBV28	TRBD1	.	TRBJ1-2	TGTGCCAGCAGTTCCGGACAGGGGGTTGGCTACACCTTC	CASSSGQGVGYTF
TRBV5-1	TRBD1	.	TRBJ1-6	TGCGCCAGCAGTTCCACCTTTGCCGGGACAGACAATTCACCCCTCCACTTT	CASSSTFAGTDNSPLHF
TRBV4-1	.	few	TRBJ1-5	TGCGCCAGCAGCGACGGGTCCCGAAATCAGCCCCAGCATTTT	CASSDGSRNQPQHF
TRBV19	TRBD2	.	TRBJ2-1	TGTGCCAGTAGACCGGGACTAGCGGGAGGGGAGGAGCAGTTCTTC	CASRPGLAGGEEQFF
TRBV19	TRBD1	.	TRBJ2-2	TGTGCCAGTAGTGCAAGCCGGTGGGACAGGGGGGCCGGGGAGCTGTTTTTT	CASSASRWDRGAGELFF
TRBV29-1	TRBD2	.	TRBJ2-1	TGCAGCGTTGAGGGCGGGAGGTTTGGCAATGAGCAGTTCTTC	CSVEGGRFGNEQFF
TRBV5-1	TRBD1	.	TRBJ1-2	TGCGCCAGCAGCCCCGGGACAGGGCAGGGCTATGGCTACACCTTC	CASSPGTGQGYGYTF
TRBV5-5	.	.	TRBJ2-3	TGTGCCAGCAGCTTGGACGGGTCACCCACAGATACGCAGTATTTT	CASSLDGSPTDTQYF
TRBV19	TRBD1	.	TRBJ2-3	TGTGCCAGTAGCCCCTCCGGGACAGGGTCCACAGATACGCAGTATTTT	CASSPSGTGSTDTQYF
TRBV4-1	TRBD1	.	TRBJ1-5	TGCGCCAGCAGCCAATCCGGGACAGGGCAACGGGATAATCAGCCCCAGCATTTT	CASSQSGTGQRDNQPQHF
TRBV10-3	TRBD1	.	TRBJ2-7	TGTGCCATCAGGGGGGGGACAGGGTCGTCCTACGAGCAGTACTTC	CAIRGGTGSSYEQYF
TRBV5-5	TRBD1	.	TRBJ1-2	TGTGCCAGCAGCTTCCCGACAGGGTCTCATAACTATGGCTACACCTTC	CASSFPTGSHNYGYTF
TRBV2	TRBD1	.	TRBJ1-6	TGTGCCAGCAGTGACGCGGGACAGTTCTCACCCCTCCACTTT	CASSDAGQFSPLHF
TRBV7-3	.	few	TRBJ2-3	TGTGCCAGCAGCCCAGTCATGAGCACAGATACGCAGTATTTT	CASSPVMSTDTQYF
TRBV6-1	.	.	TRBJ2-1	TGTGCCAGCAGCCAAGGCGGGACGGTGTACAATGAGCAGTTCTTC	CASSQGGTVYNEQFF
TRBV29-1	TRBD1	.	TRBJ2-5	TGCAGCGTTCCCACAGGGGGCGCGTCCGGGAGAGAGTACTTC	CSVPTGGASGREYF
TRBV25-1	.	.	TRBJ1-2	TGTGCCAGCAGTGAATCTACAGGGTGGAACTATGGCTACACCTTC	CASSESTGWNYGYTF
TRBV14	.	.	TRBJ2-6	TGTGCCACTACGGCCGGGACTGGGGCCAACGGCCTGACTTTC	CATTAGTGANGLTF
TRBV6-1	TRBD1	once	TRBJ2-3	TGTGCCAGTAGCACAGGGGGTATCACAGATACGCAGTATTTT	CASSTGGITDTQYF
TRBV30	TRBD1	.	TRBJ1-5	TGTGCCTGGGCTTACAGGGGTGGCAATCAGCCCCAGCATTTT	CAWAYRGGNQPQHF
TRBV9	.	.	TRBJ2-1	TGTGCCAGCAGCCCACGAGGCAGCGGAGGCGGGAATGAGCAGTTCTTC	CASSPRGSGGGNEQFF